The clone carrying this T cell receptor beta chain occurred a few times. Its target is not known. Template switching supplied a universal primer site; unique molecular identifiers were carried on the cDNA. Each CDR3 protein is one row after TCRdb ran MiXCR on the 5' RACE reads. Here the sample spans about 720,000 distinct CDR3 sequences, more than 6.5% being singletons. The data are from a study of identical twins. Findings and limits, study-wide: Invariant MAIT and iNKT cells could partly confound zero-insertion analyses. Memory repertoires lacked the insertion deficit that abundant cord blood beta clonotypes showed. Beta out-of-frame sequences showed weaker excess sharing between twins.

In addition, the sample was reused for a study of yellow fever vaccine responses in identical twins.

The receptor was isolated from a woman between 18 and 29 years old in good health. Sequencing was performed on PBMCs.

Here the CDR3 DNA reads TGTGCCAGCAGCCCGAAGAGGAACTATGGCTACACCTTC. Encoded protein: CASSPKRNYGYTF. The chain links TRBV14 to TRBJ1-2; D remains ambiguous. Trimming pared 4 bases from V and 2 bases from J, leaving 8 bases between. The CDR3 extends over 13 amino acids. CDR1 and CDR2 from the germline V gene are SGHDN and FVKESK.